A selection of T cell receptor beta chains follows, all from one sample in a study of cytomegalovirus exposure and HLA in healthy donors. The table came from immunoSEQ multiplex PCR; TCRdb's copy has only in-frame clones and leaves some out. The data contain some 100,000 clones, 88% of them singletons. The sequenced material came from PBMCs. The receptors come from a man younger than 35 in good health and CMV-seronegative. Each CDR3 is given with its conserved first and last residue. D genes are given only for firm matches. The size entry is marked missing in some rows and otherwise reads once, few, many or a size class.

J,D,V,size,CDR3,DNA
TRBJ2-1,TRBD2,TRBV6-6,.,CASSSRRERGRNEQFF,TGTGCCAGCAGTTCCCGGCGGGAGCGGGGTAGAAATGAGCAGTTCTTC
TRBJ1-3,.,TRBV6-5,.,CASTLGGAGNTIYF,TGTGCCAGCACTTTGGGGGGAGCGGGAAACACCATATATTTT
TRBJ2-7,TRBD2,TRBV2,.,CASSELAGEEQYF,TGTGCCAGCAGTGAACTAGCGGGAGAAGAGCAGTACTTC
TRBJ2-1,.,TRBV7-9,.,CASSLSVARFDEQFF,TGTGCCAGCAGCCTTAGCGTGGCTAGATTCGATGAGCAGTTCTTC
TRBJ2-5,TRBD1,TRBV2,.,CASSGGTGETQYF,TGTGCCAGCAGTGGGGGGACAGGGGAGACCCAGTACTTC
TRBJ1-5,.,TRBV6-5,.,CASSYRGGQPQHF,TGTGCCAGCAGTTACCGGGGTGGGCAGCCCCAGCATTTT
TRBJ1-1,.,TRBV2,once,CASTSDIHGNTEAFF,TGTGCCAGCACCTCGGACATTCATGGTAACACTGAAGCTTTCTTT
TRBJ2-1,TRBD1,TRBV7-6,.,CASSSGGRSSYNEQFF,TGTGCCAGCAGCTCAGGGGGCAGAAGCTCCTACAATGAGCAGTTCTTC
TRBJ1-1,.,TRBV19,.,CASIGQPDEAFF,TGTGCCAGTATTGGACAGCCTGATGAAGCTTTCTTT
TRBJ2-7,.,TRBV11-2,.,CASGRGAEQYF,TGTGCCAGCGGCAGGGGTGCCGAGCAGTACTTC
TRBJ2-1,TRBD2,TRBV6-1,.,CASSIGTSGSNEQFF,TGTGCCAGCAGTATCGGGACTAGCGGGAGTAATGAGCAGTTCTTC
TRBJ1-6,TRBD1,TRBV7-8,.,CASTSGGNSPLHF,TGTGCCAGCACTTCAGGGGGGAATTCACCCCTCCACTTT
TRBJ2-7,TRBD2,TRBV7-8,.,CASSRGLAGGSYEQYF,TGTGCCAGCAGCCGAGGACTAGCGGGAGGCTCCTACGAGCAGTACTTC
TRBJ2-2,TRBD2,TRBV19,.,CASRPSGRAPGELFF,TGTGCCAGTAGACCTAGCGGGAGGGCCCCCGGGGAGCTGTTTTTT
TRBJ2-1,TRBD2,TRBV7-2,.,CASSTRLAMSYNEQFF,TGTGCCAGCAGCACCAGACTAGCGATGTCCTACAATGAGCAGTTCTTC
TRBJ2-2,TRBD1,TRBV28,.,CASSFGQGSDYTGELFF,TGTGCCAGCAGTTTTGGACAGGGGTCGGATTACACCGGGGAGCTGTTTTTT
TRBJ2-7,TRBD2,TRBV30,.,CACRDYNYEQYF,TGTGCCTGTAGGGACTACAACTACGAGCAGTACTTC
TRBJ1-1,TRBD1,TRBV5-1,.,CASCRVTGGTEAFF,TGCGCCAGCTGCAGAGTTACAGGGGGCACTGAAGCTTTCTTT
TRBJ1-1,.,TRBV5-1,.,CASSLGVNTEAFF,TGCGCCAGCAGCTTGGGAGTGAACACTGAAGCTTTCTTT
TRBJ2-3,TRBD1,TRBV30,.,CAWSLTGGDLDTQYF,TGTGCCTGGAGCTTGACAGGGGGCGATCTCGATACGCAGTATTTT
TRBJ2-1,.,TRBV27,.,CASSLSYGTHNEQFF,TGTGCCAGCAGTTTATCTTACGGTACCCACAATGAGCAGTTCTTC
TRBJ1-2,TRBD1,TRBV30,once,CAWSPGQGWDGYTF,TGTGCCTGGAGCCCGGGACAGGGTTGGGATGGCTACACCTTC
TRBJ1-1,.,TRBV7-6,.,CASSPRGSQNTEAFF,TGTGCCAGCAGCCCCCGGGGGAGTCAGAACACTGAAGCTTTCTTT
TRBJ1-4,TRBD1,TRBV4-3,.,CASSQDVVSGQGNNEKLFF,TGCGCCAGCAGCCAAGATGTCGTCTCGGGACAGGGTAACAATGAAAAACTGTTTTTT
TRBJ1-3,.,TRBV9,.,CASSGGETGVGNTIYF,TGTGCCAGCAGCGGAGGAGAAACAGGAGTCGGAAACACCATATATTTT
TRBJ1-5,.,TRBV10-3,.,CAISEPDLGGVGQPQHF,TGTGCCATCAGTGAGCCGGATCTAGGCGGGGTCGGTCAGCCCCAGCATTTT
TRBJ1-2,TRBD1,TRBV7-2,few,CASSLDRGDNYGYTF,TGTGCCAGCAGCTTAGACAGGGGAGATAACTATGGCTACACCTTC
TRBJ2-1,.,TRBV6-1,.,CASREGQFWSSYNEQFF,TGTGCCAGCAGGGAAGGGCAATTTTGGAGCTCCTACAATGAGCAGTTCTTC
TRBJ1-5,TRBD1,TRBV30,.,CAWSGGQHSNQPQHF,TGTGCCTGGAGTGGGGGACAGCATAGCAATCAGCCCCAGCATTTT
TRBJ1-6,TRBD1,TRBV6-1,.,CASSEKRGQTNSPLHF,TGTGCCAGCAGTGAAAAAAGGGGGCAGACAAATTCACCCCTCCACTTT
TRBJ2-5,.,TRBV19,once,CASSTLSKETQYF,TGTGCCAGTAGTACGCTAAGTAAAGAGACCCAGTACTTC
TRBJ2-7,TRBD1,TRBV27,.,CASSSPGQGFDEQYF,TGTGCCAGCAGTTCACCGGGACAGGGGTTCGACGAGCAGTACTTC
TRBJ2-1,TRBD1,TRBV11-3,many,CASSPTGGLRNEQFF,TGTGCCAGCAGCCCGACAGGGGGCCTACGCAATGAGCAGTTCTTC
TRBJ1-1,.,TRBV12-5,.,CASGFSHTEAFF,TGTGCTAGTGGTTTCTCCCACACTGAAGCTTTCTTT
TRBJ2-1,.,TRBV6-4,.,CASRPTSSSYNEQFF,TGTGCCAGCAGACCGACATCGAGCTCCTACAATGAGCAGTTCTTC
TRBJ1-2,.,TRBV7-2,.,CASTPLGLYGYTF,TGTGCCAGCACCCCGTTGGGGCTTTACGGCTACACCTTC
TRBJ2-3,.,TRBV28,.,CASTRDGTSTDTQYF,TGTGCCAGCACGCGGGACGGAACTAGCACAGATACGCAGTATTTT